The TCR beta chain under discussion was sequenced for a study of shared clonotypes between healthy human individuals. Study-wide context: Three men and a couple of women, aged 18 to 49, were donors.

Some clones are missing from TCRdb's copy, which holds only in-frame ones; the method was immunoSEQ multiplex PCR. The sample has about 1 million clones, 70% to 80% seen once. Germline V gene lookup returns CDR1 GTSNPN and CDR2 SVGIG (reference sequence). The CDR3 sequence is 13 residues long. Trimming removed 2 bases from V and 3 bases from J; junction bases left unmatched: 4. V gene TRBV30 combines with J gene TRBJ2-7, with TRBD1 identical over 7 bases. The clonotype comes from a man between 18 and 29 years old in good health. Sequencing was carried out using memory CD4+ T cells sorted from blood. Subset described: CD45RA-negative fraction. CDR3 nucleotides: TGTGCCTGGAGTAGGCCAGGGGGCTACGAGCAGTACTTC. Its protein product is CAWSRPGGYEQYF.